These 24 T cell receptor beta chains originate from one sample sequenced in a study of post-analysis software for immune sequencing data (dated by TCRdb to between 2014 and 2017). Overall study results and their limits: Significantly higher frequencies in patients than in controls were found for about 5 TRBV segments, including TRBV5-6, TRBV5-1 and TRBV20-1.

Libraries were built with PCR. The sequencing machine was an Illumina HiSeq 2500. Unique molecular identifiers were incorporated into TCR beta cDNA libraries to reduce PCR and sequencing biases. The public reads were reprocessed in TCRdb via fastp at Q25 and MiXCR, keeping in-frame beta chains. Under each unique CDR3 protein, matching rows form one entry showing the most common genes and DNA. This sample lists about 260,000 distinct CDR3 sequences; less than 40% were detected once. Under 5% of the sample is held by the ten biggest clonotypes. Their recognized antigens are unknown. Material: blood. The receptors were gathered from a girl aged 5 to 17 with multiple sclerosis.

This clonotype was recorded only once. V gene TRBV20-1 combines with J gene TRBJ2-2; 7 bases match TRBD1. Trimming cost V 6 bases and J 3 bases; bases outside gene matches: 7. Germline-derived CDR1 and CDR2 are DFQATT and SNEGSKA (reference sequence). The CDR3 spans 14 residues. This CDR3 is CSAPRGGDTGELFF. In nucleotides, the CDR3 is TGCAGTGCCCCGAGAGGGGGCGACACCGGGGAGCTGTTTTTT.

This clonotype showed up many times. The chain joins TRBV20-1 to TRBJ1-1; D is perhaps TRBD1 (5 bases). The CDR3 has 13 amino acids. CDR1 and CDR2 (germline): DFQATT, SNEGSKA (reference sequence). V dropped 0 bases and J dropped 7 bases, with 12 bases sitting between them. In DNA, the CDR3 is TGCAGTGCTAGAGATTCAGGGTTTGGTGAAGCTTTCTTT. The encoded protein is CSARDSGFGEAFF.

This clonotype has a handful of counts. V usage is TRBV4-1 and J usage is TRBJ2-7; 14 positions agree with TRBD2. CDR3 size: 18 residues. Germline V lookup: CDR1 MGHRA, CDR2 YSYEKL. The V segment lost 4 bases and the J segment 5 bases; nucleotides outside the gene matches: 13. The CDR3: CASSPGTSGSGLAHEQYF. In nucleotides, the CDR3 is TGCGCCAGCAGCCCTGGGACTAGCGGGAGCGGTCTCGCCCACGAGCAGTACTTC.

This clonotype was recorded at least ten times. V is TRBV6-2 or TRBV6-3 and J is TRBJ2-5; 11 bases align to TRBD2. The germline V gene has CDR1 MNHEY and CDR2 SVGEGT. This CDR3 spans 14 amino acids. The trim removed 6 bases at V and 2 bases at J, leaving 2 bases unmatched. The CDR3 here is CASRVAGGQETQYF. The CDR3, as DNA: TGTGCCAGCAGGGTAGCGGGAGGGCAAGAGACCCAGTACTTC.

With respect to this clonotype: At one end, the junction sequence differs from germline, possibly due to a read error. The chain uses TRBV5-1 and TRBJ1-1; D is unclear. This CDR3 spans 13 amino acids. The germline CDR1 and CDR2 sequences are SGHRS and YFSETQ. This chain's CDR3 is CAGSQAIRTEAFF. Here the CDR3 DNA reads TGCGCCGGCAGCCAGGCAATCAGGACTGAAGCTTTCTTT.

This sequence joins TRBV15 and TRBJ1-2; D unclear. Between the trimmed V and J ends, which lost 0 bases and 1 base, there was a span of 12 bases. The CDR3 covers 16 residues. The germline gives CDR1 LNHNV, CDR2 YYDKDF (reference sequence). CDR3 sequence: CATSRDRGLYNYGYTF. The DNA of the CDR3 is TGTGCCACCAGCAGAGATCGGGGTCTCTATAACTATGGCTACACCTTC.

The chain carries TRBV25-1 and TRBJ1-6, with D maybe TRBD1 (6 bases). CDR3 length: 14 residues. The V end lost 4 bases, the J end lost 6 bases, and 10 bases lay between the germline ends. Germline-derived CDR1 and CDR2 are MGHDK and SYGVNS. DNA of the CDR3: TGTGCCAGCAGTGCGGCAGGGGCTAATTCACCCCTCCACTTT. It is translated as CASSAAGANSPLHF.

This clonotype showed up many times. The chain joins TRBV6-1 to TRBJ2-3, with TRBD2 identical over 10 bases. The ends lost 6 bases at V and 0 bases at J; junction bases unmatched: 3. CDR1 is MNHNS, CDR2 SASEGT, per germline. The CDR3 spans 15 residues. The CDR3 region has the DNA TGTGCCAGCAGCCTACTAGCGGGAAGCACAGATACGCAGTATTTT. Translating gives CASSLLAGSTDTQYF.

This clonotype was detected ten times or more. The J gene is TRBJ2-3, the V gene TRBV7-2; 10 nucleotides match TRBD2. Looked up from germline, CDR1 is SGHTA and CDR2 is FQGNSA. With V trimmed by 4 bases and J by 3 bases, 10 bases remained unmatched. The CDR3 contains 17 residues. As DNA, the CDR3 is TGTGCCAGCAGCTCCTTCTTCCTAGCGGGAGAGACAGATACGCAGTATTTT. As protein: CASSSFFLAGETDTQYF.

This clonotype came up many times. The rearrangement joins TRBV7-2 to TRBJ1-2; the D is unclear. Germline values: CDR1 SGHTA, CDR2 FQGNSA. This CDR3 is 13 amino acids long. The ends were cut back, 3 bases at V and 2 bases at J, with 7 bases in the middle. The CDR3 reads CASSFRSNYGYTF. The CDR3 coding sequence is TGTGCCAGCAGCTTTAGGTCGAACTATGGCTACACCTTC.

CDR3 residues: CASSLVDSNQPQHF. For the CDR3, the DNA is TGTGCCAGCAGCTTAGTTGATAGCAATCAGCCCCAGCATTTT. The chain is built from TRBV7-9 and TRBJ1-5, with D unclear. This CDR3 is 14 amino acids long. In germline, CDR1 is SEHNR, CDR2 FQNEAQ (reference sequence). With 1 base removed from V and 0 bases from J, the gap between germline ends came to 4 bases.

This clonotype was seen more than once but under ten times. The CDR3 DNA follows: TGTGCCACTCTTACTCGGGACCGACGCTCTGGGGCCAACGTCCTGACTTTC. Translating it yields CATLTRDRRSGANVLTF. The gene calls are TRBV19 and TRBJ2-6; D might be TRBD1 or TRBD2, each matching 5 bases. CDR3 length equals 17 residues. The germline V and J ends were trimmed by 10 bases and 0 bases, with 19 bases remaining between them. CDR1 and CDR2 (germline): LNHDA, SQIVND (reference sequence). The complete variable domain, with remaining parts taken from reference TRBV19 and TRBJ2-6, reads DGGITQSPKYLFRKEGQNVTLSCEQNLNHDAMYWYRQDPGQGLRLIYYSQIVNDFQKGDIAEGYSVSREKKESFPLTVTSAQKNPTAFYLCATLTRDRRSGANVLTFGAGSRLTVL.

This clonotype came up once. This clone may be a read error of a much larger clone one base away. This chain connects TRBV7-3 to TRBJ2-1; 14 nucleotides agree with TRBD2. CDR1 and CDR2 (germline): SGHTA, FQGTGA. The CDR3 extends over 15 amino acids. The CDR3 DNA is TGTGCCAGCAGCCCGGGACTAGCGGGAGCTAATGGGCAGTTCTTC. It translates to CASSPGLAGANGQFF.

The table lists this clonotype with many counts. V is TRBV9 and J is TRBJ2-1, with 8 bases aligning to TRBD2. The ends lost 0 bases at V and 4 bases at J; junction bases unmatched: 0. CDR3 size: 14 residues. CDR1 is SGDLS and CDR2 is YYNGEE in the germline V gene. In nucleotides, the CDR3 is TGTGCCAGCAGCGTAGTAGCGGGATACAATGAGCAGTTCTTC. The encoded protein is CASSVVAGYNEQFF.

This rearrangement joins TRBV3-1 to TRBJ1-6; TRBD1 matches 7 bases. V shed 0 bases and J 13 bases; nucleotides not matched to a gene: 12. This CDR3 spans 16 amino acids. Germline-derived CDR1 and CDR2 are LGHDT and YNNKEL (reference sequence). The CDR3 coding sequence is TGTGCCAGCAGCCAAGATGGGACGGGGATCAGGGGGCCCCTCCACTTT. This translates into CASSQDGTGIRGPLHF.

A word on this clonotype: A read error is possible here, since a much larger clone lies one base away. This rearrangement joins TRBV7-9 to TRBJ1-1; D not resolved. The CDR3 sequence is 13 residues long. V lost 0 bases to trimming and J lost 13 bases, with 15 bases between them. Germline V gene lookup returns CDR1 SEHNR and CDR2 FQNEAQ (reference sequence). Here the CDR3 reads CASSLAGSGGVFF. CDR3 bases: TGTGCCAGCAGCTTAGCAGGGTCTGGAGGAGTTTTCTTT.

The chain links TRBV5-1 to TRBJ2-7; the match to TRBD2 covers 8 bases. Trimming cost V 5 bases and J 3 bases; bases outside gene matches: 7. This CDR3 spans 14 amino acids. Germline assignment: CDR1 SGHRS and CDR2 YFSETQ. The chain's CDR3 is CASSPGLDDYEQYF. The CDR3 DNA sequence: TGCGCCAGCAGTCCGGGACTAGATGACTACGAGCAGTACTTC. Variable domain in full (rest from reference TRBV5-1 and TRBJ2-7): KAGVTQTPRYLIKTRGQQVTLSCSPISGHRSVSWYQQTPGQGLQFLFEYFSETQRNKGNFPGRFSGRQFSNSRSEMNVSTLELGDSALYLCASSPGLDDYEQYFGPGTRLTVT.

The chain carries TRBV20-1 and TRBJ2-5; maybe TRBD1 (7 bases). Trimming shortened V by 7 bases and J by 11 bases, and 23 bases separated the two germline ends. The CDR3 contains 13 residues. Germline assignment: CDR1 DFQATT and CDR2 SNEGSKA (reference sequence). DNA of the CDR3: TGCAGTGTTACACCAGGGGGTACGGGGGAGCAGTACTTC. It translates to CSVTPGGTGEQYF.

Here the CDR3 reads CASSLVGTRQETQYF. CDR3 DNA: TGCGCCAGCAGCTTGGTCGGTACGAGGCAAGAGACCCAGTACTTC. The V and J genes are TRBV5-1 and TRBJ2-5; D is ambiguous. Trimming shortened V by 0 bases and J by 2 bases, and 11 bases separated the two germline ends. The CDR3 loop spans 15 amino acids. Germline CDR1 reads SGHRS; CDR2 reads YFSETQ.

Comment on this clonotype: This may be a read error: a much more frequent sequence differs by one nucleotide. This chain connects TRBV7-2 to TRBJ1-2; maybe TRBD1 (6 bases). The germline V gene encodes CDR1 SGHTA and CDR2 FQGNSA. The CDR3 has 15 residues. The V end was cut by 2 bases, the J end by 3 bases, with 13 bases between. The CDR3 loop reads CASSLRQGSDYGYTF. The CDR3 coding sequence is TGTGCCAGCAGCTTACGTCAGGGGTCGGACTATGGCTACACCTTC.

At least ten counts were recorded for this clonotype. J is TRBJ2-5 and V is TRBV15; perhaps TRBD2 as D (7 bases). With 1 base removed from V and 2 bases from J, the gap between germline ends came to 14 bases. Germline V CDR1 and CDR2: LNHNV, YYDKDF (reference sequence). The CDR3 loop spans 16 amino acids. The CDR3 protein is CATSRGRGAMQETQYF. In nucleotides, the CDR3 is TGTGCCACCAGCAGAGGTCGGGGGGCCATGCAAGAGACCCAGTACTTC.

This clonotype was counted between two and nine times. Being one base from a much bigger clone, this may be a read error. The J gene is TRBJ2-5, the V gene TRBV20-1, with TRBD1 matching over 8 bases. J gave up 11 bases and V 2 bases, and 7 bases lay outside the gene matches. The length of the CDR3 is 12 residues. The germline V gene has CDR1 DFQATT and CDR2 SNEGSKA (reference sequence). In DNA, the CDR3 is TGCAGTGCTAGACAGGGGGCGGCTGAGCAGTACTTC. Residues: CSARQGAAEQYF.

V gene TRBV19 combines with J gene TRBJ2-2, with D perhaps TRBD1 (7 bases). CDR3 size: 17 residues. Germline loops: CDR1 LNHDA, CDR2 SQIVND (reference sequence). V lost 4 bases, J lost 5 bases, and 20 bases lay in between. In nucleotides, the CDR3 is TGTGCCAGTAGTAAACGGGAGCAGGGGGTCGGGACCGGGGAGCTGTTTTTT. As protein: CASSKREQGVGTGELFF.

This sequence joins TRBV5-1 and TRBJ1-2; D might be TRBD1 (6 bases). CDR1 is SGHRS and CDR2 is YFSETQ in the germline V gene. V dropped 4 bases and J dropped 6 bases, with 16 bases sitting between them. The CDR3 runs 14 residues. The CDR3 region is CASSPRGAPDGYTF. DNA for the CDR3: TGCGCCAGCAGCCCCAGGGGCGCCCCGGATGGCTACACCTTC. The whole variable domain, remainder taken from reference TRBV5-1 and TRBJ1-2, is KAGVTQTPRYLIKTRGQQVTLSCSPISGHRSVSWYQQTPGQGLQFLFEYFSETQRNKGNFPGRFSGRQFSNSRSEMNVSTLELGDSALYLCASSPRGAPDGYTFGSGTRLTVV.